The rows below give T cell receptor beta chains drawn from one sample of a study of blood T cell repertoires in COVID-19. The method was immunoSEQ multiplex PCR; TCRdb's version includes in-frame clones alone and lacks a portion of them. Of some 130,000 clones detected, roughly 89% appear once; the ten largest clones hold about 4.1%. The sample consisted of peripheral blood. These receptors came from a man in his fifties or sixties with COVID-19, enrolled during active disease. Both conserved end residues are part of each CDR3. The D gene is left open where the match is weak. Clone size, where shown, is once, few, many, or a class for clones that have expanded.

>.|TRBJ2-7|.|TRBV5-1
TGCGCCAGCAGCGCTCGACAGGCGCTCGAGCAGTACTTC
CASSARQALEQYF
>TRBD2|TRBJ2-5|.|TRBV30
TGTGCCTGGAGTATCTGGGGAGGGGAGACCCAGTACTTC
CAWSIWGGETQYF
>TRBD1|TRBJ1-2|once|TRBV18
TGTGCCAGCTCACCTGTGCGGTGGGACAGGTTTAGCTACACCTTC
CASSPVRWDRFSYTF
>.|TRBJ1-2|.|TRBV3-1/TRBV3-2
TGTGCCAGCAGTCACGAGTCCTATGGCTACACCTTC
CASSHESYGYTF
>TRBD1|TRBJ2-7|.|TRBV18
TGTGCCAGCTCACCGGGACAGAACTACGAGCAGTACTTC
CASSPGQNYEQYF
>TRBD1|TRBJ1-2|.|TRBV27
TGTGCCAGCAGCCGTATCGGACAGGCCCCGGACTATGGCTACACCTTC
CASSRIGQAPDYGYTF
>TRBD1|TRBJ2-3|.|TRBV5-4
TGTGCCAGCAGCTTAAGAACAGGGGCCGATACGCAGTATTTT
CASSLRTGADTQYF
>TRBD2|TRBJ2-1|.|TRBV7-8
TGTGCCAGCAGCTTAGGGACTAGCCCCCACAATGAGCAGTTCTTC
CASSLGTSPHNEQFF
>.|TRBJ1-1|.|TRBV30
TGTGCCTGCAGGGGTCAGGCCACTGAAGCTTTCTTT
CACRGQATEAFF
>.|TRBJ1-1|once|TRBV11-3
TGTGCCAGCTCCGAGGGAGGGGCTAGGAACACTGAAGCTTTCTTT
CASSEGGARNTEAFF
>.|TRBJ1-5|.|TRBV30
TGTGCCTGGAGTCTGGGCCCCGGTCAGCCCCAGCATTTT
CAWSLGPGQPQHF
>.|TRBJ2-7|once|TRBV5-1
TGCGCCAGCAGCTTGGGCCCGGCTAGCTACGAGCAGTACTTC
CASSLGPASYEQYF
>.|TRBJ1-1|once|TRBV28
TGTGCCAGCAGCCGGGGTTTGGGTGAAGCTTTCTTT
CASSRGLGEAFF
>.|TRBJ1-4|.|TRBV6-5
TGTGCCAGCAGGGCCCCAAATGAAAAACTGTTTTTT
CASRAPNEKLFF
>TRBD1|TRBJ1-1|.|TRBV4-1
TGCGCCAGCAGCCTGACCGGGACAGGGGTAAACACTGAAGCTTTCTTT
CASSLTGTGVNTEAFF
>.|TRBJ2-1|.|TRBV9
TGTGCCAGCAGCGTAGGGGGGGATGAGCAGTTCTTC
CASSVGGDEQFF
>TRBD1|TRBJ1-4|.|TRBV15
TGTGCCACCAGCAGGACGACAGGGCTTGTAGGTGAAAAACTGTTTTTT
CATSRTTGLVGEKLFF
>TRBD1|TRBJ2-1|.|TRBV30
TGTGCCTGGAGACCAGGGGGCGCCTACAATGAGCAGTTCTTC
CAWRPGGAYNEQFF
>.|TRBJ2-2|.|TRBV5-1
TGCGCCAGCAGCTTTTCAGGGGATATCACCGGGGAGCTGTTTTTT
CASSFSGDITGELFF
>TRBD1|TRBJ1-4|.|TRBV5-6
TGTGCCAGCAGCTCAGGGGGCCGTGGTAATGAAAAACTGTTTTTT
CASSSGGRGNEKLFF
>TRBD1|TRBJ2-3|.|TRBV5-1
TGCGCCAGCAAAGGGACAGTGGACACAGATACGCAGTATTTT
CASKGTVDTDTQYF
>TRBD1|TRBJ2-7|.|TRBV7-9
TGTGCCAGCAGCTTTGGACAGGCGGGTACCTACGAGCAGTACTTC
CASSFGQAGTYEQYF
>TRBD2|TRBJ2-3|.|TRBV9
TGTGCCAGCAGCGACCCGAAGGGACTAGCGGTCGCAGATACGCAGTATTTT
CASSDPKGLAVADTQYF
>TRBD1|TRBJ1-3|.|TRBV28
TGTGCCAGCAGTCCCTGGGACAGAACTGGAAACACCATATATTTT
CASSPWDRTGNTIYF